Listed here are 28 T cell receptor beta chains from one sample, sequenced in a study of Ad26.COV2.S vaccination and SARS-CoV-2 variants. The data were produced by immunoSEQ multiplex PCR, yet TCRdb's version contains in-frame clones alone and is incomplete. The sample yields roughly 320,000 clones, roughly 91% seen once. As for treatment: 15 to 20 received Ad26.COV2.S at low or high dose, single or two shots; 5 received placebo; per-sample allocation not given. Collection of the samples took place on day 63 after the first injection of vaccine or placebo. Specimen: peripheral blood, collected in a trial of Ad26.COV2.S vaccine versus placebo. The receptor source for this set is a person between 18 and 65 years old who received the Ad26.COV2.S COVID-19 vaccine or a placebo.

The CDR3: CASSPRHKGISYNEQFF. Written as DNA, the CDR3 is TGCGCCAGCAGCCCGAGACATAAAGGGATCTCCTACAATGAGCAGTTCTTC. The J gene is TRBJ2-1, the V gene TRBV4-3; D not certain. The length of the CDR3 is 17 residues. Germline CDR1 LGHNA, CDR2 YSLEER. The V end lost 4 bases, the J end lost 0 bases, and 16 bases lay between the germline ends.

The chain recombines TRBV2 with TRBJ2-3; 11 bases align to TRBD1. The germline gives CDR1 SNHLY, CDR2 FYNNEI. V lost 8 bases, J lost 4 bases, and 11 bases stayed unmatched. The CDR3 is 16 residues long. CDR3 protein: CASPTRDRGIADTQYF. The CDR3, as DNA: TGTGCCAGCCCCACACGGGACAGGGGGATCGCAGATACGCAGTATTTT.

V and J are TRBV11-2 and TRBJ2-3; D assignment may be TRBD1 or TRBD2 (5 bases each). Deletions cut 1 base from V and 8 bases from J, with 16 bases between. Germline V gene sequence: CDR1 SGHAT, CDR2 FQNNGV. This CDR3 is built from 15 residues. The CDR3 nucleotides read TGTGCCAGCAGCTTAGTGGGCAGGGCTCGGGGTACGCAGTATTTT. It specifies CASSLVGRARGTQYF.

The chain uses TRBV5-4 and TRBJ1-1; tentative D call: TRBD1 (6 bases). V gave up 0 bases and J gave up 7 bases, with 16 bases separating them. CDR1 is SGHNT, CDR2 YYREEE, per germline (reference sequence). The CDR3 is 15 amino acids. CDR3 in amino acids: CASSLDTGTKSEAFF. The DNA of the CDR3 is TGTGCCAGCAGCTTGGATACAGGGACCAAAAGTGAAGCTTTCTTT.

In DNA, the CDR3 is TGTGCCAGTAGTCCGGGACAGGGGAGCTCTACGCAGTATTTT. Translation: CASSPGQGSSTQYF. J is TRBJ2-3 and V is TRBV19; the match to TRBD1 covers 10 bases. V dropped 5 bases and J dropped 8; count of bases not matched to a gene: 7. Germline V CDR1 and CDR2: LNHDA, SQIVND (reference sequence). This CDR3 spans 14 amino acids. The full variable domain, with the rest looked up from reference TRBV19 and TRBJ2-3, is DGGITQSPKYLFRKEGQNVTLSCEQNLNHDAMYWYRQDPGQGLRLIYYSQIVNDFQKGDIAEGYSVSREKKESFPLTVTSAQKNPTAFYLCASSPGQGSSTQYFGPGTRLTVL.

This chain joins TRBV14 and TRBJ1-1; D is uncertain. This CDR3 is 11 amino acids long. Per germline, CDR1 SGHDN and CDR2 FVKESK. V shed 2 bases and J shed 3 bases, with 1 base lying between them. The CDR3 loop reads CASSQYTEAFF. In nucleotides, the CDR3 is TGTGCCAGCAGCCAATACACTGAAGCTTTCTTT. Full variable domain (missing parts from reference TRBV14 and TRBJ1-1): EAGVTQFPSHSVIEKGQTVTLRCDPISGHDNLYWYRRVMGKEIKFLLHFVKESKQDESGMPNNRFLAERTGGTYSTLKVQPAELEDSGVYFCASSQYTEAFFGQGTRLTVV.

The genes are TRBV7-6 and TRBJ1-5; unclear D gene. The CDR3 length is 13 residues. Germline V gene data show CDR1 as SGHVS and CDR2 as FNYEAQ. The V end lost 0 bases, the J end lost 5 bases, and 5 bases lay between the germline ends. The CDR3 DNA reads TGTGCCAGCAGCTTAGCGTCCGATCAGCCCCAGCATTTT. This sequence encodes CASSLASDQPQHF.

This clone was observed once. J is TRBJ1-2 and V is TRBV5-6, with 7 bases lining up with TRBD1. The trim removed 0 bases at V and 8 bases at J, leaving 4 bases unmatched. This CDR3 comprises 13 residues. Germline V lookup: CDR1 SGHDT, CDR2 YYEEEE. The CDR3 region has the DNA TGTGCCAGCAGCTTGGAGGGGGCAGGCGGCTACACCTTC. Residues: CASSLEGAGGYTF.

The gene calls are TRBV4-2 and TRBJ1-1; D is uncertain. This CDR3 is 13 amino acids long. Germline CDR1 is LGHNA and CDR2 is YNFKEQ. V gave up 3 bases and J gave up 0 bases, with 5 bases separating them. CDR3 in DNA: TGTGCCAGCAGCCAGAGGGTGAACACTGAAGCTTTCTTT. Residues: CASSQRVNTEAFF.

The rearrangement joins TRBV5-1 to TRBJ1-3; D possibly corresponds to TRBD1 (6 bases). The CDR3 covers 15 residues. The germline V gene has CDR1 SGHRS and CDR2 YFSETQ. Trimming removed 4 bases at V and 0 bases at J, with 11 bases between. CDR3 in DNA: TGCGCCAGCAGCACAACAGGGAGCTCTGGAAACACCATATATTTT. Translated: CASSTTGSSGNTIYF.

The chain has TRBV7-2 and TRBJ1-5, with D hard to call. V lost 6 bases, J lost 0 bases, and 15 bases lay in between. The CDR3 contains 16 residues. The germline V gene has CDR1 SGHTA and CDR2 FQGNSA. In nucleotides, the CDR3 is TGTGCCAGCAGGGAAGGATTCACCAATAGCAATCAGCCCCAGCATTTT. Encoded protein: CASREGFTNSNQPQHF.

This chain links TRBV15 with TRBJ1-2; unclear D gene. V was clipped by 1 base and J by 4 bases, with 7 bases between them. The CDR3 totals 13 residues. Germline values: CDR1 LNHNV, CDR2 YYDKDF (reference sequence). The CDR3 region is CATSRAAVYGYTF. The CDR3 region has the DNA TGTGCCACCAGCAGAGCAGCGGTCTATGGCTACACCTTC.

This clone has a handful of counts. The chain joins TRBV6-7 to TRBJ1-3; the D gene is possibly TRBD1 (6 bases). TRBV6-7 qualifies as an ORF whose function is uncertain. The CDR3 length is 16 residues. Trimming took 0 bases from V and 4 from J, leaving 13 bases between them. Here the CDR3 reads CASSYSIPDRGNTIYF. DNA of the CDR3: TGTGCCAGCAGTTACTCGATTCCCGACAGGGGAAACACCATATATTTT.

V gene TRBV30 combines with J gene TRBJ2-2; 8 positions agree with TRBD2. CDR1 GTSNPN and CDR2 SVGIG come from the germline V gene (reference sequence). The CDR3 loop spans 18 amino acids. The junction had 12 bases not matched to a gene; V was cut back by 3 bases and J by 0 bases. CDR3 sequence: CAWRGKLAERANTGELFF. The CDR3 nucleotides are TGTGCCTGGAGAGGCAAACTAGCGGAGAGAGCGAACACCGGGGAGCTGTTTTTT.

The chain recombines TRBV7-9 with TRBJ1-1; D perhaps matches TRBD1 (5 bases). The CDR3 covers 14 residues. Trimming shortened V by 1 base and J by 5 bases, and 11 bases separated the two germline ends. CDR1 is SEHNR and CDR2 is FQNEAQ in the germline V gene (reference sequence). The CDR3 reads CASSLGFGGTEAFF. CDR3 DNA: TGTGCCAGCAGCTTAGGGTTCGGGGGGACTGAAGCTTTCTTT.

The chain couples TRBV7-2 to TRBJ2-2, with D perhaps TRBD1 (6 bases). Germline V CDR1 and CDR2: SGHTA, FQGNSA. This CDR3 comprises 13 residues. With 5 bases removed from V and 5 bases from J, the gap between germline ends came to 9 bases. The CDR3 region is CASSPDSTGELFF. The CDR3, as DNA: TGTGCCAGCAGCCCGGACAGTACCGGGGAGCTGTTTTTT. Supplemented by reference TRBV7-2 and TRBJ2-2, the full variable domain reads GAGVSQSPSNKVTEKGKDVELRCDPISGHTALYWYRQSLGQGLEFLIYFQGNSAPDKSGLPSDRFSAERTGGSVSTLTIQRTQQEDSAVYLCASSPDSTGELFFGEGSRLTVL.

V and J are TRBV30 and TRBJ2-4; 7 nucleotides match TRBD1. This CDR3 is built from 16 residues. Losses at the gene ends were 4 bases for V and 0 bases for J; bases not matched to a gene: 9. Germline-derived CDR1 and CDR2 are GTSNPN and SVGIG (reference sequence). CDR3 coding DNA: TGTGCCTGGAACAGGGGCGAGAATCTAGCCAAAAACATTCAGTACTTC. Translating it yields CAWNRGENLAKNIQYF. Full variable domain (rest looked up from reference TRBV30 and TRBJ2-4): SQTIHQWPATLVQPVGSPLSLECTVEGTSNPNLYWYRQAAGRGLQLLFYSVGIGQISSEVPQNLSASRPQDRQFILSSKKLLLSDSGFYLCAWNRGENLAKNIQYFGAGTRLSVL.

The rearrangement uses TRBV10-1 and TRBJ2-7; TRBD1 matches 9 bases. Per germline, CDR1 WNHNN and CDR2 SYGVQD (reference sequence). With V trimmed by 6 bases and J by 4 bases, 13 bases remained unmatched. CDR3 length equals 16 residues. The CDR3 is CASSATKRDRAYEQYF. The CDR3 DNA reads as TGCGCCAGCAGCGCGACCAAAAGGGACAGGGCATACGAGCAGTACTTC.

The V call is TRBV6-5, the J call TRBJ1-1; D is unclear. With 4 bases removed from V and 3 bases from J, the gap between germline ends came to 12 bases. Germline CDR1 is MNHEY and CDR2 is SVGAGI. The CDR3 is 14 residues long. In DNA form, the CDR3 reads TGTGCCAGCAGTTTGGGGTATTGGGACACTGAAGCTTTCTTT. Protein product: CASSLGYWDTEAFF.

CDR3 residues: CASSPGQGETQYF. The CDR3, as DNA: TGCGCCAGCAGCCCGGGACAGGGGGAGACCCAGTACTTC. The V and J genes are TRBV4-1 and TRBJ2-5; 10 nucleotides agree with TRBD1. V lost 4 bases, J lost 5 bases, and 1 base stayed unmatched. The CDR3 consists of 13 residues. Germline V gene lookup returns CDR1 MGHRA and CDR2 YSYEKL.

The rearrangement uses TRBV15 and TRBJ1-4; the D is unclear. Germline V CDR1 and CDR2: LNHNV, YYDKDF (reference sequence). CDR3 length equals 17 residues. V shed 0 bases and J shed 0 bases, with 11 bases lying between them. As DNA, the CDR3 is TGTGCCACCAGCAGAGAAGAACCGAGTGCAACTAATGAAAAACTGTTTTTT. It is translated as CATSREEPSATNEKLFF.

V usage is TRBV7-2 and J usage is TRBJ1-1, with D maybe TRBD1 (6 bases). Germline V gene lookup returns CDR1 SGHTA and CDR2 FQGNSA. CDR3 length equals 14 residues. The V and J ends lost 5 bases and 0 bases respectively, with 10 bases between them. Here the CDR3 reads CASSPRQVNTEAFF. CDR3 in DNA: TGTGCCAGCAGCCCCCGACAGGTGAACACTGAAGCTTTCTTT.

The chain combines TRBV5-4 with TRBJ2-1; D is unresolved. Looked up from germline, CDR1 is SGHNT and CDR2 is YYREEE (reference sequence). This CDR3 has 15 amino acids. With 2 bases removed from V and 3 bases from J, the gap between germline ends came to 12 bases. The CDR3 loop is CASSFMAGSYNEQFF. CDR3 DNA sequence: TGTGCCAGCAGCTTCATGGCAGGAAGCTACAATGAGCAGTTCTTC.

This clone appeared once. The V call is TRBV6-5, the J call TRBJ1-1; no clear D. Germline-derived CDR1 and CDR2 are MNHEY and SVGAGI. This CDR3 is 14 amino acids long. Deletions cut 6 bases from V and 0 bases from J, with 11 bases between. The CDR3 sequence: CASRPGGLNTEAFF. The CDR3 region has the DNA TGTGCCAGCAGGCCAGGTGGGTTGAACACTGAAGCTTTCTTT.

The rearrangement links TRBV4-1 to TRBJ2-3; possible D gene TRBD2, 6 bases. The CDR3 consists of 13 residues. Trimming cost V 4 bases and J 3 bases, with 8 bases left between them. Germline V gene data show CDR1 as MGHRA and CDR2 as YSYEKL. The CDR3 nucleotides are TGCGCCAGCAGCCCGGGGGTGACAGATACGCAGTATTTT. Translating gives CASSPGVTDTQYF.

J is TRBJ2-1 and V is TRBV3-1 (or the pseudogene TRBV3-2); 10 bases align to TRBD2. Unmatched junction bases numbered 11, after V lost 0 bases and J lost 15 bases. The CDR3 runs to 15 residues. Germline V gene lookup returns CDR1 LGHDT and CDR2 YNNKEL (reference sequence). DNA of the CDR3: TGTGCCAGCAGCCAAGATAGTAGCGGGGGGTCTTTACGGTTCTTC. Translating it yields CASSQDSSGGSLRFF.

This chain joins TRBV4-2 and TRBJ2-4, with TRBD1 identical over 8 bases. V lost 0 bases and J lost 7; bases outside the gene matches: 5. CDR3 size: 15 residues. Germline CDR1 is LGHNA and CDR2 is YNFKEQ. The CDR3 spells CASSQDRGQDNIQYF. The CDR3 DNA follows: TGTGCCAGCAGCCAAGATAGGGGACAGGATAACATTCAGTACTTC.

This rearrangement joins TRBV7-8 to TRBJ2-7, with D maybe TRBD2 (5 bases). Germline-derived CDR1 and CDR2 are SGHVS and FQNEAQ. The CDR3 runs 13 residues. With 2 bases removed from V and 3 bases from J, the gap between germline ends came to 8 bases. CDR3 in amino acids: CASSLHGDYEQYF. CDR3 nucleotide sequence: TGTGCCAGCAGCTTACACGGGGACTACGAGCAGTACTTC.